These T cell receptor beta chains were read from a single sample in a study of T cell repertoires in cytomegalovirus infection. TCRdb redid the calling of the reads with MiXCR, one entry per CDR3 protein. The data show 350,000 to 500,000 distinct CDR3 sequences, about a third seen once. The sample taken for sequencing was PBMCs. Source of these receptors: a human donor in good health (CMV status not recorded). Some clones in this sample may be carry-over from other donors' samples. CDR3s include the opening cysteine and the closing phenylalanine or tryptophan. Fields, in order: CDR3 DNA, CDR3 protein, V gene, D gene, CDR3 length, clone size, J gene. D genes are given only for firm matches. Rows give clone size only sometimes, using once, few, many, or a class for an expanded clone.

TGTGCCAGCAGTCTTTCACCTACGCCCTGGTTCCGGGACAGGGACTCTGGAAACACCATATATTTT CASSLSPTPWFRDRDSGNTIYF TRBV6-5 TRBD1 22 . TRBJ1-3
TGTGCCAGCAGTTTTCCGCGGGAGTCTGGAAACACCATATATTTT CASSFPRESGNTIYF TRBV12-3/TRBV12-4 . 15 . TRBJ1-3
TGTGCCAGCAGTTACGGGATTGGGGGCGGACAGGGGGCTTACAATGAGCAGTTCTTC CASSYGIGGGQGAYNEQFF TRBV6-5 TRBD1 19 few TRBJ2-1
TGTGCCAGCAGCCAAGGCGGCACAGATACGCAGTATTTT CASSQGGTDTQYF TRBV3-1 . 13 . TRBJ2-3
TGTGCCAGCAGTGCCACCCCAAGCAATCAGCCCCAGCATTTT CASSATPSNQPQHF TRBV6-1 . 14 . TRBJ1-5
TGTGCCAGCATTTTAGGGACAGGGGGAAGCTCCTACGAGCAGTACTTC CASILGTGGSSYEQYF TRBV28 TRBD1 16 . TRBJ2-7
TGCGCCAGCAGCCTCGAGGGATCAGCGGATGAGCAGTTCTTC CASSLEGSADEQFF TRBV4-1 . 14 few TRBJ2-1
TGTGCCAGCAGGATGACAGGGGGCCGGCTTGAGCAGTACTTC CASRMTGGRLEQYF TRBV6-5 TRBD1 14 . TRBJ2-7
TGCGCCAGCAGCCAACGTAGCGGGGGGGCCGCCACCGGGGAGCTGTTTTTT CASSQRSGGAATGELFF TRBV4-1 TRBD2 17 few TRBJ2-2
TGTGCCAGCAGTTTCCGAGGGCGGGGGCAAGAGACCCAGTACTTC CASSFRGRGQETQYF TRBV28 TRBD2 15 . TRBJ2-5
TGTGCCAGCAGCTTAGCGGCTAGCGGGGGTCCCTACAATGAGCAGTTCTTC CASSLAASGGPYNEQFF TRBV7-8 TRBD2 17 many TRBJ2-1
TGTGCCAGCAGTGGGCCCACGGACATCGGTCATAATTCACCCCTCCACTTT CASSGPTDIGHNSPLHF TRBV2 . 17 . TRBJ1-6
TGTGCCAGCAGCCTCTGGGGGCAGGATCAGCCCCAGCATTTT CASSLWGQDQPQHF TRBV5-8 . 14 . TRBJ1-5
TGTGCCACCAGCAGAGATCGTCGGGCCGACAGGCAATGGTCTGAAGCTTTCTTT CATSRDRRADRQWSEAFF TRBV15 . 18 few TRBJ1-1
TGTGCCAGCAGTTACTCCCCGGCCATCCCCCAGGAGACCCAGTACTTC CASSYSPAIPQETQYF TRBV6-5 . 16 . TRBJ2-5
TGCAGTGCTAGGACTAGCGGGGGGCCTGGGACAGATACGCAGTATTTT CSARTSGGPGTDTQYF TRBV20-1 TRBD2 16 . TRBJ2-3
TGCAGTGCTAGGGTGCGGGGGGCGCTGGCTTCACCCCTCCACTTT CSARVRGALASPLHF TRBV20-1 . 15 . TRBJ1-6
TGTGCCAGCTCGCCCGGAGGGGTCTACGAGCAGTACTTC CASSPGGVYEQYF TRBV7-2 . 13 many TRBJ2-7
TGTGCCAGTATCAGGATCGGGTCAAGTATCCTCGATACGCAGTATTTT CASIRIGSSILDTQYF TRBV7-2 . 16 many TRBJ2-3
TGTGCCAGCAGCGGGACTAGCGGGGAGCAGTTCTTC CASSGTSGEQFF TRBV5-6 TRBD2 12 . TRBJ2-1
TGTGCCAGCAGTTACGGGGAGGGGGCGGTCTACGAGCAGTACTTC CASSYGEGAVYEQYF TRBV6-5 . 15 many TRBJ2-7
TGTGCCAGCAGCCCTGACCGCGGCAGCACTGAAGCTTTCTTT CASSPDRGSTEAFF TRBV7-6 . 14 many TRBJ1-1
TGTGCCAGCAGCTTTTCAGCAGCTAACTATGGCTACACCTTC CASSFSAANYGYTF TRBV7-8 . 14 many TRBJ1-2
TGTGCCAGCAGCGTAGGAACCAGGGGACACGAGCAGTACTTC CASSVGTRGHEQYF TRBV9 . 14 few TRBJ2-7
TGTGCCAGCAGCCCCGCGGGGATATTCAATCAGCCCCAGCATTTT CASSPAGIFNQPQHF TRBV6-1 . 15 few TRBJ1-5
TGTGCCAGCAGCCAAGCCACCATGAATCAGCCCCAGCATTTT CASSQATMNQPQHF TRBV14 . 14 . TRBJ1-5
TGTGCCAGCAGCTTAGGTGCCACACCATCCTATGGCTACACCTTC CASSLGATPSYGYTF TRBV11-2 . 15 . TRBJ1-2
TGTGCCAGCAGTTACCTGACAGGGTTTAGCAATCAGCCCCAGCATTTT CASSYLTGFSNQPQHF TRBV6-6 TRBD1 16 few TRBJ1-5
TGTGCCAGCGTGGGGCCAGATAGCAATCAGCCCCAGCATTTT CASVGPDSNQPQHF TRBV6-1 . 14 . TRBJ1-5
TGTGCCAGCAGCTTAGGACAGGGGGTTTATTATGAGCAGTTCTTC CASSLGQGVYYEQFF TRBV7-2 TRBD1 15 many TRBJ2-1
TGTGCCAGCAGCGTTGGGACGAGCCTTAATGAAAAACTGTTTTTT CASSVGTSLNEKLFF TRBV9 . 15 . TRBJ1-4
TGTGCCAGCAGCCCTACAGGGGACCCAGAAGCTTTCTTT CASSPTGDPEAFF TRBV7-2 TRBD1 13 many TRBJ1-1
TGTGCCAGCAGTTCTTTGGGGCTTGGGGAGACCCAGTACTTC CASSSLGLGETQYF TRBV6-1 . 14 many TRBJ2-5
TGTGCCAGCGCGGGCAGGTCGAACACCGGGGAGCTGTTTTTT CASAGRSNTGELFF TRBV14 . 14 . TRBJ2-2
TGTGCCAGCAGCCAAGATCCAATCACGCAGTATTTT CASSQDPITQYF TRBV14 . 12 few TRBJ2-3
TGTGCCACCAGTGATGGGAGACCAGCTAATGAAAAACTGTTTTTT CATSDGRPANEKLFF TRBV24-1 . 15 . TRBJ1-4
TGTGCCAGCAGTCAGATGTCGAAGCGGGGCCCCAATGAGCAGTTCTTC CASSQMSKRGPNEQFF TRBV27 TRBD2 16 . TRBJ2-1
TGTGCCAGCAGCAAACAGGGCGGGGTCGGGAATGAGCAGTTCTTC CASSKQGGVGNEQFF TRBV7-6 . 15 few TRBJ2-1
TGCGCCAGCAGCTTGGACGCCGGGACGGCGAACACTGAAGCTTTCTTT CASSLDAGTANTEAFF TRBV5-1 . 16 few TRBJ1-1
TGCGCCAGCAGCTTGGCGGCGACCAGCGGAGAGACCCAGTACTTC CASSLAATSGETQYF TRBV5-1 . 15 few TRBJ2-5
TGCGCCAGCAGTTCCAGCGGGGGGCCTGTGGGGGTCAATGAGCAGTTCTTC CASSSSGGPVGVNEQFF TRBV5-1 TRBD2 17 . TRBJ2-1
TGTGCCAGCAGCTTGTCGGGGGTGGCTCAGCCCCAGCATTTT CASSLSGVAQPQHF TRBV28 . 14 few TRBJ1-5
TGTGCCAGCAGTCCCAGGGCAGGGACCGGCTCTGGGGCCAACGTCCTGACTTTC CASSPRAGTGSGANVLTF TRBV6-8 . 18 . TRBJ2-6
TGTGCCATCGGGACAGCTAACTATGGCTACACCTTC CAIGTANYGYTF TRBV2 TRBD1 12 . TRBJ1-2
TGTGCCAGCAGTGGCCTCGGAGGGGCAGGTCGTAGCGGCGGGGAGCTGTTTTTT CASSGLGGAGRSGGELFF TRBV6-1 . 18 few TRBJ2-2
TGTGCCAGCAGCTTAGCGTCCGGGACAGTTAATGAAAAACTGTTTTTT CASSLASGTVNEKLFF TRBV7-8 TRBD1 16 many TRBJ1-4
TGTGCCAGCTCTCCCTCCGCGGTGAAAGAGACCCAGTACTTC CASSPSAVKETQYF TRBV18 . 14 . TRBJ2-5
TGTGCCATCAGTGAACATCCGACAGGCCTACAAGAGACCCAGTACTTC CAISEHPTGLQETQYF TRBV10-3 . 16 . TRBJ2-5
TGTGCCAGCAGCTTGGACGATGAAAAACTGTTTTTT CASSLDDEKLFF TRBV7-6 . 12 many TRBJ1-4
TGTGCCAGCACACAGACGGGTGACAGACTATCTTATGGCTACACCTTC CASTQTGDRLSYGYTF TRBV7-9 . 16 few TRBJ1-2
TGTGCCAGCAGCTTAGCTGGCGGGGAGGTTTATAGCAATCAGCCCCAGCATTTT CASSLAGGEVYSNQPQHF TRBV7-4 . 18 . TRBJ1-5
TGTGCCAGCAGTTTCCTGACTAGCGGGGGGGACTACGAGCAGTACTTC CASSFLTSGGDYEQYF TRBV27 TRBD2 16 few TRBJ2-7
TGTGCTAGTGGCGGGACGGTCTCCTACAATGAGCAGTTCTTC CASGGTVSYNEQFF TRBV12-5 . 14 . TRBJ2-1